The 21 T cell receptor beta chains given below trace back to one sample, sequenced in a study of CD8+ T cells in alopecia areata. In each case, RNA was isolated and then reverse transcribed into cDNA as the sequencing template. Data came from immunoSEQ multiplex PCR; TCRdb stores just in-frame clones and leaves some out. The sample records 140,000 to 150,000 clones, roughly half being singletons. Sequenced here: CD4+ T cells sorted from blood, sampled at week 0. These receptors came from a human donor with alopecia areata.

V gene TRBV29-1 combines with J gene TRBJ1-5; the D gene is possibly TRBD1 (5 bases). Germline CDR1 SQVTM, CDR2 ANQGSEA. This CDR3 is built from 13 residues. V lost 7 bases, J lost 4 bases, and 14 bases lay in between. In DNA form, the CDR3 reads TGCAGCGCCAAGGGCGGGACTAATCAGCCCCAGCATTTT. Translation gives CSAKGGTNQPQHF.

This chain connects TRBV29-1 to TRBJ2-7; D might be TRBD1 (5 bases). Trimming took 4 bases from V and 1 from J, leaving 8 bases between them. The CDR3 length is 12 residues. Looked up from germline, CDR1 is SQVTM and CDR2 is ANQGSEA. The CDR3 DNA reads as TGCAGCGTTGGGGGCCCGTCCTACGAGCAGTACTTC. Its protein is CSVGGPSYEQYF.

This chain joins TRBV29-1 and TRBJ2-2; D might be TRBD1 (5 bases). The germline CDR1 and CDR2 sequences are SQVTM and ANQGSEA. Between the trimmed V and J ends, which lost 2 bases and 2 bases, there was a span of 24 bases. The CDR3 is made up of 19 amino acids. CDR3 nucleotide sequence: TGCAGCGTTGAAAGAAGGCGGCAGGGTGGGCAGTTTAACACCGGGGAGCTGTTTTTT. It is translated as CSVERRRQGGQFNTGELFF.

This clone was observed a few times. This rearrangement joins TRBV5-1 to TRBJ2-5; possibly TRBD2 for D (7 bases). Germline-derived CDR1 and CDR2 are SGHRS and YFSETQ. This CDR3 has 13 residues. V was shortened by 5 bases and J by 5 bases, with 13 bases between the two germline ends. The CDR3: CASSSGGAETQYF. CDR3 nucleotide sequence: TGCGCCAGCAGTTCGGGGGGCGCGGAGACCCAGTACTTC. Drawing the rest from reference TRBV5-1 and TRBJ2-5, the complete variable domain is KAGVTQTPRYLIKTRGQQVTLSCSPISGHRSVSWYQQTPGQGLQFLFEYFSETQRNKGNFPGRFSGRQFSNSRSEMNVSTLELGDSALYLCASSSGGAETQYFGPGTRLLVL.

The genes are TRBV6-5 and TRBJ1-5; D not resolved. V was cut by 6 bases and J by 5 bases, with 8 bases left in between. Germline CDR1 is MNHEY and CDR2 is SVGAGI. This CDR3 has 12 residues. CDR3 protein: CASRSGDQPQHF. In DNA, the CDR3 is TGTGCCAGCAGGTCGGGCGATCAGCCCCAGCATTTT.

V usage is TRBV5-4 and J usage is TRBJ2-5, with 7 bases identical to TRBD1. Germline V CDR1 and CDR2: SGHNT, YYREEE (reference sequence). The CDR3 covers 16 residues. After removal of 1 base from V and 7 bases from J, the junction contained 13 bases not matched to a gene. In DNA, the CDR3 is TGTGCCAGCAGCTTGAAGACGCTAGGGGGCCCGGGGACCCAGTACTTC. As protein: CASSLKTLGGPGTQYF.

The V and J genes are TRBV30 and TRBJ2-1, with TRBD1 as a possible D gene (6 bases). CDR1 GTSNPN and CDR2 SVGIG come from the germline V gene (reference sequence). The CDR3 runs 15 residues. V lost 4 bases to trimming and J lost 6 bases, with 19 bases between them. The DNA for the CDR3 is TGTGCCTGGACCAGACGGGGAAACAGGGTCAATGAGCAGTTCTTC. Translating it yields CAWTRRGNRVNEQFF.

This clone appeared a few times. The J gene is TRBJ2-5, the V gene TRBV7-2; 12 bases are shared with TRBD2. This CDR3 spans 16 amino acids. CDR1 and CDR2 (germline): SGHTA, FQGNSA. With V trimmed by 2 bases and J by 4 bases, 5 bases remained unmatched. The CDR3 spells CASSLSSGRAGETQYF. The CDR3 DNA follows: TGTGCCAGCAGCTTATCTAGCGGGAGGGCGGGAGAGACCCAGTACTTC.

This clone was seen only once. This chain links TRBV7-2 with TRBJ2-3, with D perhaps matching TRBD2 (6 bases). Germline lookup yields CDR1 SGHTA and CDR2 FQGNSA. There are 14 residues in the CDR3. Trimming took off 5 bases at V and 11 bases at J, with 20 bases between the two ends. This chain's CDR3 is CASSRDWSNQGQYF. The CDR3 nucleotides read TGTGCCAGCAGCCGGGACTGGTCCAATCAGGGGCAGTATTTT.

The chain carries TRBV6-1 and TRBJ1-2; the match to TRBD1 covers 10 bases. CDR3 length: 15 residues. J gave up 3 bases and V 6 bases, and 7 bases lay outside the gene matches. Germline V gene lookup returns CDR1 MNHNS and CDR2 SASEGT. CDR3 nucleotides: TGTGCCAGCAGCGCTCCGGGACAGGGGCACTATGGCTACACCTTC. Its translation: CASSAPGQGHYGYTF.

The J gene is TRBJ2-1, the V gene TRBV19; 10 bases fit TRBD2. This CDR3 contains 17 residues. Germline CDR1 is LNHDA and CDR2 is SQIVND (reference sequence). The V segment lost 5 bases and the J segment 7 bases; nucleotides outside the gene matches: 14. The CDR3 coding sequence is TGTGCCAGTAGTGCACGAGCGGGAGGGACCTTGGGGAATGAGCAGTTCTTC. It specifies CASSARAGGTLGNEQFF.

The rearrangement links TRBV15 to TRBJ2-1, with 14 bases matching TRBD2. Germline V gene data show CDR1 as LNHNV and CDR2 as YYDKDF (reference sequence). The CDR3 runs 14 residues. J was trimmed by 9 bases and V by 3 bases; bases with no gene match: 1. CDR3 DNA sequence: TGTGCCACCAGCAGGGGACTAGCGGGAGCTGAGCAGTTCTTC. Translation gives CATSRGLAGAEQFF.

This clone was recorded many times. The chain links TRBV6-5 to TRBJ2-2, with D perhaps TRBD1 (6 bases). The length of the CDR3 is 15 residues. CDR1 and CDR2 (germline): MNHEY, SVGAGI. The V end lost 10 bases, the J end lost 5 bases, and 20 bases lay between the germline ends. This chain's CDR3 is CATSPQTGSTGELFF. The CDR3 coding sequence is TGTGCCACCTCTCCCCAAACAGGGAGTACCGGGGAGCTGTTTTTT.

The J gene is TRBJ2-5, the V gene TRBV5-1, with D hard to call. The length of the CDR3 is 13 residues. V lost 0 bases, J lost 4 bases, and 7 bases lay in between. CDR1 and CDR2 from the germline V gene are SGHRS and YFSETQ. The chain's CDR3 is CASSLEGRETQYF. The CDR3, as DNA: TGCGCCAGCAGCTTGGAGGGCAGAGAGACCCAGTACTTC.

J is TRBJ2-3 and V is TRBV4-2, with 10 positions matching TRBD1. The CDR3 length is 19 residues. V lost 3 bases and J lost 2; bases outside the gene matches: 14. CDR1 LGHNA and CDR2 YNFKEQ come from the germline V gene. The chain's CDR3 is CASSQKYQPGTGATDTQYF. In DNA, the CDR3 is TGTGCCAGCAGCCAGAAATACCAACCCGGGACAGGGGCCACAGATACGCAGTATTTT.

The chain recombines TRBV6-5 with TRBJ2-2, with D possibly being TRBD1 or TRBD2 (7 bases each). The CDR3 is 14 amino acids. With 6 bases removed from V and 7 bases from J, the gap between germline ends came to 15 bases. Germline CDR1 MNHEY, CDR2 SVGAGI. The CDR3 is CASSREGADGELFF. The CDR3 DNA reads TGTGCCAGCAGCAGGGAGGGGGCGGACGGGGAGCTGTTTTTT.

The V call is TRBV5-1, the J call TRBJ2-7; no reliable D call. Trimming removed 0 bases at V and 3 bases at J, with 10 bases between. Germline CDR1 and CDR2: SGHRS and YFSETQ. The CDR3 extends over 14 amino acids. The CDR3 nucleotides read TGCGCCAGCAGCTTGGGCGCAGACCTCTACGAGCAGTACTTC. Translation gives CASSLGADLYEQYF.

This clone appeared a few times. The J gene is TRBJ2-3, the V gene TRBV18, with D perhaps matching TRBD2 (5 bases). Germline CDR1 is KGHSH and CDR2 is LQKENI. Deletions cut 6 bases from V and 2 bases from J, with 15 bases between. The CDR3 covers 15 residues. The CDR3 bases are TGTGCCAGCTCCCTCGGACTCACAAACACAGATACGCAGTATTTT. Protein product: CASSLGLTNTDTQYF.

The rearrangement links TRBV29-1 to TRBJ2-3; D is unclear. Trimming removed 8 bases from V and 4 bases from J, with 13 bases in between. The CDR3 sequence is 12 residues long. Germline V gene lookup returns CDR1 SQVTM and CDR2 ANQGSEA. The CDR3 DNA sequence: TGCAGCTACCTAACACTGCCAGATACGCAGTATTTT. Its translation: CSYLTLPDTQYF.

CDR3 amino acids: CSAEGQGAYGYTF. The CDR3 DNA follows: TGCAGCGCCGAGGGACAGGGGGCTTATGGCTACACCTTC. The chain employs TRBV29-1 and TRBJ1-2; TRBD1 agrees at 12 bases. V shed 7 bases and J 5 bases; nucleotides not matched to a gene: 5. The CDR3 is made up of 13 amino acids. Germline loops: CDR1 SQVTM, CDR2 ANQGSEA.

CDR3 coding DNA: TGCAGCGGGACCACAGGGGGCCGCGAGCAGTACTTC. It encodes CSGTTGGREQYF. V usage is TRBV29-1 and J usage is TRBJ2-7; 9 bases fit TRBD1. Germline V gives CDR1 SQVTM, CDR2 ANQGSEA. CDR3 size: 12 residues. The trim removed 7 bases at V and 6 bases at J, leaving 7 bases unmatched.